Listed here are 13 T cell receptor beta chains from one sample, sequenced in a study of sequential checkpoint blockade in melanoma. Profiled with immunoSEQ multiplex PCR; TCRdb holds only in-frame clones, not every one. The sample contains roughly 28,000 clones, around 73% of which appear only once. The treatment here: randomized to nivolumab then ipilimumab (arm A) or the reverse (arm B). This material consisted of CD8+ T cells sorted from blood (inferred from file names), taken from a patient given nivolumab and ipilimumab in sequence. Receptors were obtained from a human donor with melanoma.

The chain's CDR3 is CASSVSGTSANEQFF. CDR3 in DNA: TGTGCCAGCAGCGTGTCCGGGACTAGTGCAAATGAGCAGTTCTTC. This chain links TRBV9 with TRBJ2-1; 8 positions agree with TRBD2. This CDR3 is 15 amino acids long. Looked up from germline, CDR1 is SGDLS and CDR2 is YYNGEE. With V trimmed by 2 bases and J by 7 bases, 8 bases remained unmatched.

The gene calls are TRBV19 and TRBJ1-5; tentative D call: TRBD1 (5 bases). CDR3 length: 16 residues. Germline CDR1 and CDR2: LNHDA and SQIVND (reference sequence). Trimming pared 3 bases from V and 3 bases from J, leaving 15 bases between. In DNA, the CDR3 is TGTGCCAGTAGTATTTGGATGGGGGGGACCAATCAGCCCCAGCATTTT. It translates to CASSIWMGGTNQPQHF.

V gene TRBV9 combines with J gene TRBJ2-1, with D maybe TRBD2 (6 bases). This CDR3 region has 11 residues. V gave up 8 bases and J gave up 9 bases, with 12 bases separating them. Per the germline V gene, CDR1 is SGDLS and CDR2 is YYNGEE. The CDR3 here is CARQPGVEQFF. The DNA of the CDR3 is TGTGCCAGACAACCGGGAGTTGAGCAGTTCTTC.

This clone was detected once. The rearrangement joins TRBV18 to TRBJ2-1; D gene ambiguous. CDR3 length: 15 residues. V was cut by 4 bases and J by 4 bases, with 14 bases left in between. From germline, CDR1 is KGHSH and CDR2 LQKENI. CDR3 sequence (DNA): TGTGCCAGCTCACTTCAGCGTATATCTTACAATGAGCAGTTCTTC. This codes for CASSLQRISYNEQFF.

The J gene is TRBJ1-2, the V gene TRBV7-9, with D uncertain. The CDR3 runs 12 residues. Trimming stripped 2 bases from V and 4 bases from J, with 5 bases between. The germline gives CDR1 SEHNR, CDR2 FQNEAQ (reference sequence). As DNA, the CDR3 is TGTGCCAGCAGCTTACTTGTCTATGGCTACACCTTC. Protein: CASSLLVYGYTF.

This clone occurred once. The chain carries TRBV29-1 and TRBJ2-7; tentative D call: TRBD2 (7 bases). CDR3 length: 15 amino acids. CDR1 is SQVTM and CDR2 is ANQGSEA in the germline V gene. Trimming took 1 base from V and 4 from J, leaving 17 bases between them. The CDR3 DNA follows: TGCAGCGTTGAAGTTGGGGGGGGCCAAATTTACGAGCAGTACTTC. It encodes CSVEVGGGQIYEQYF.

On this clone itself: Other DNA variants within this sample encode the same CDR3. The chain has TRBV27 and TRBJ2-7, with 7 positions matching TRBD1. The length of the CDR3 is 13 residues. The V gene end was trimmed by 2 bases and the J gene end by 2 bases; junction bases not matched to a gene: 0. Germline V gene sequence: CDR1 MNHEY, CDR2 SMNVEV (reference sequence). CDR3 DNA: TGTGCCAGCAGTTTAGGGACAGCCTACGAGCAGTACTTC. Its protein is CASSLGTAYEQYF.

The chain couples TRBV14 to TRBJ2-5; 14 bases are shared with TRBD2. TRBJ2-7 matches the DNA end more closely, so the J call is doubtful. This CDR3 is 15 amino acids long. CDR1 and CDR2 from the germline V gene are SGHDN and FVKESK. CDR3 bases: TGTGCCAGCAGCCCGGAGGGACTAGCGGGAGACGAGCAGTACTTC. It specifies CASSPEGLAGDEQYF.

The chain recombines TRBV2 with TRBJ1-3; TRBD1 might be the D (5 bases). This CDR3 is 20 amino acids long. Germline loops: CDR1 SNHLY, CDR2 FYNNEI. V was shortened by 6 bases and J by 4 bases, with 31 bases between the two germline ends. The CDR3 nucleotides are TGTGCCAGCAGCCTGATCGGGGACTCATCTGGCGGGGATCTCGGAAACACCATATATTTT. Encoded protein: CASSLIGDSSGGDLGNTIYF.

The chain joins TRBV6-4 to TRBJ2-2, with 9 bases that match TRBD2. The J segment lost 5 bases and the V segment lost 2 bases, leaving 6 bases of the junction unmatched. The CDR3 has 16 residues. Looked up from germline, CDR1 is MRHNA and CDR2 is SNTAGT. CDR3 DNA sequence: TGTGCCAGCAGTGACCGCGGGAGGGCAGAAACCGGGGAGCTGTTTTTT. Translated, it gives CASSDRGRAETGELFF.

This sequence joins TRBV27 and TRBJ1-5; D call uncertain. This CDR3 comprises 15 residues. V lost 6 bases and J 0 bases, leaving 12 bases between the germline ends. Germline CDR1 reads MNHEY; CDR2 reads SMNVEV (reference sequence). The chain's CDR3 is CASSLNSYSNQPQHF. CDR3 nucleotide sequence: TGTGCCAGCAGCCTAAACAGTTATAGCAATCAGCCCCAGCATTTT.

V usage is TRBV7-8 and J usage is TRBJ2-7, with D unclear. The CDR3 extends over 14 amino acids. Trimming pared 2 bases from V and 5 bases from J, leaving 13 bases between. Germline lookup yields CDR1 SGHVS and CDR2 FQNEAQ. For the CDR3, the DNA is TGTGCCAGCAGCTTAACCGGGTTATGGAACGAGCAGTACTTC. This codes for CASSLTGLWNEQYF.

In its sample, this clone was seen a few times. The chain joins TRBV4-1 to TRBJ2-1; 8 bases are shared with TRBD2. J gave up 4 bases and V 0 bases, and 5 bases lay outside the gene matches. The CDR3 totals 16 residues. Per germline, CDR1 MGHRA and CDR2 YSYEKL. Here the CDR3 reads CASSQESSGGYNEQFF. The CDR3 region has the DNA TGCGCCAGCAGCCAAGAGTCCAGCGGGGGATACAATGAGCAGTTCTTC.